The rows below give T cell receptor beta chains drawn from one sample of a study of cytomegalovirus exposure and HLA in healthy donors. Measured with immunoSEQ multiplex PCR; TCRdb has only the in-frame clones, and not every one. The table shows roughly 150,000 clones, with approximately 79% occurring only once. The sample comprised PBMCs. These receptor sequences come from a young woman in good health and CMV-seronegative. Both conserved end residues are part of each CDR3.

V gene	J gene	CDR3 protein
TRBV9	TRBJ1-3	CASSGGQGRPGNTIYF
TRBV4-3	TRBJ1-2	CASSQGPGAQNYGYTF
TRBV5-4	TRBJ1-2	CASSLVERGYGYTF
TRBV7-9	TRBJ2-1	CASSSLTSGGNEQFF
TRBV7-9	TRBJ2-2	CASSPGQGNTGELFF
TRBV10-3	TRBJ2-5	CAIRADRGNRETQYF
TRBV25-1	TRBJ2-5	CASSEHRDPRETQYF
TRBV7-2	TRBJ2-7	CASSPTGQGVSDEQYF
TRBV10-1	TRBJ1-1	CASSESEGKAFF
TRBV6-6	TRBJ1-2	CASSPRREAAVLANF
TRBV5-5	TRBJ2-7	CASSLGLFYEQYF
TRBV6-6	TRBJ1-1	CASAREWNTEAFF
TRBV12-2	TRBJ2-1	CASRFVGGEPYNEQFF
TRBV6-4	TRBJ1-1	CASSDSLAGMNTEAFF
TRBV10-3	TRBJ1-6	CAISESRTGDNSPLHF